One and the same sample provided the 13 T cell receptor beta chains below, sequenced in a study of breast tumors, draining lymph nodes, adjacent tissues. MiXCR was run by TCRdb on the multiplex PCR reads, yielding one entry per CDR3 protein. This table has approximately 280,000 distinct CDR3 sequences, 30% appearing once. Samples came from axillary lymph nodes draining the breast cancer. Sequenced sample: axillary lymph node tissue. These TCRs come from a female donor with breast cancer. Some clones in this sample may be carry-over from other donors' samples.

This clonotype was recorded at least ten times. CDR3 DNA sequence: TGTGCCAGCAGCACTGCAACCATGGGGGGTGGCTACACCTTC. As protein: CASSTATMGGGYTF. V usage is TRBV9 and J usage is TRBJ1-2, with D possibly TRBD1 on 5 matching bases. The V gene lost 4 bases and the J gene lost 7 bases, with 17 bases spanning the gap. The CDR3 contains 14 residues. CDR1 and CDR2 (germline): SGDLS, YYNGEE. Supplemented by reference TRBV9 and TRBJ1-2, the full variable domain reads DSGVTQTPKHLITATGQRVTLRCSPRSGDLSVYWYQQSLDQGLQFLIQYYNGEERAKGNILERFSAQQFPDLHSELNLSSLELGDSALYFCASSTATMGGGYTFGSGTRLTVV.

This chain connects TRBV30 to TRBJ1-5; D uncertain. V dropped 3 bases and J dropped 11 bases, with 20 bases sitting between them. The CDR3 is made up of 14 amino acids. CDR1 and CDR2 from the germline V gene are GTSNPN and SVGIG (reference sequence). The CDR3, as DNA: TGTGCCTGGAGCGGTGGGGTAGGCCGGGGAGCCCAGCATTTT. Translating it yields CAWSGGVGRGAQHF.

Comment on this clonotype: One base away lies a much larger clone, so this may be a sequencing read error. V and J are TRBV7-2 and TRBJ2-7, with D perhaps TRBD2 (6 bases). Germline V gene lookup returns CDR1 SGHTA and CDR2 FQGNSA. The CDR3 runs to 15 residues. CDR3 sequence: CASSLGGKSSYEQCF. CDR3 in DNA: TGTGCCAGCAGCTTGGGCGGGAAGTCCTCCTACGAGCAGTGCTTC.

This clonotype was found many times. The rearrangement links TRBV15 to TRBJ1-4, with D tentatively TRBD1 (5 bases). CDR1 is LNHNV and CDR2 is YYDKDF in the germline V gene (reference sequence). The CDR3 length is 16 residues. V lost 1 base, J lost 0 bases, and 9 bases lay in between. CDR3 in DNA: TGTGCCACCAGCAGAGGAATCAGGGCAACTAATGAAAAACTGTTTTTT. It is translated as CATSRGIRATNEKLFF.

This clonotype has at least ten counts. The rearrangement uses TRBV20-1 and TRBJ2-7; the match to TRBD2 covers 12 bases. Germline loops: CDR1 DFQATT, CDR2 SNEGSKA (reference sequence). The CDR3 consists of 17 residues. J lost 2 bases, V lost 4 bases, and 12 bases had no gene match. The CDR3 here is CSAIGTSGWRMPYEQYF. The CDR3 bases are TGCAGTGCTATCGGGACTAGCGGGTGGAGGATGCCCTACGAGCAGTACTTC.

The chain joins TRBV29-1 to TRBJ1-6; the match to TRBD1 covers 8 bases. CDR3 size: 13 residues. Germline CDR1 reads SQVTM; CDR2 reads ANQGSEA. The V segment lost 6 bases and the J segment 8 bases; nucleotides outside the gene matches: 6. CDR3: CSVKTGEDSPLHF. The CDR3 region has the DNA TGCAGCGTGAAGACAGGGGAGGATTCACCCCTCCACTTT.

The CDR3 protein is CASRPLRDIPYEQYF. DNA for the CDR3: TGTGCCAGCAGGCCTCTCCGGGACATACCGTACGAGCAGTACTTC. The chain joins TRBV2 to TRBJ2-7, with D possibly TRBD1 on 6 matching bases. This CDR3 contains 15 residues. From germline, CDR1 is SNHLY and CDR2 FYNNEI. Trimming cost V 6 bases and J 4 bases, with 19 bases left between them.

The chain carries TRBV30 and TRBJ2-1; D remains unclear. This CDR3 spans 15 amino acids. Trimming shortened V by 3 bases and J by 3 bases, and 15 bases separated the two germline ends. Germline assignment: CDR1 GTSNPN and CDR2 SVGIG (reference sequence). CDR3 coding DNA: TGTGCCTGGAGATTCACCAGCGCCGACTACAATGAGCAGTTCTTC. Amino acid sequence: CAWRFTSADYNEQFF.

This clonotype was counted ten times or more. For the CDR3, the DNA is TGTGCCAGTAGTATAAGTGGACAGGGGGGCGGCTACACCTTC. It specifies CASSISGQGGGYTF. The chain employs TRBV19 and TRBJ1-2, with 10 bases fitting TRBD1. The CDR3 sequence is 14 residues long. V was pared by 2 bases and J by 8 bases, with 5 bases of the junction left unmatched. CDR1 is LNHDA, CDR2 SQIVND, per germline (reference sequence).

On this clonotype: Given a much more abundant clone one base away, this may be a read error. The V gene is TRBV3-1, the J gene TRBJ2-2; D perhaps matches TRBD2 (5 bases). From germline, CDR1 is LGHDT and CDR2 YNNKEL (reference sequence). The CDR3 spans 14 residues. The CDR3 spells CASSQPSIHGELSF. DNA for the CDR3: TGTGCCAGCAGCCAACCCAGTATTCACGGGGAGCTGTCTTTT.

This sequence joins TRBV6-4 and TRBJ1-6; 7 nucleotides align to TRBD1. Germline values: CDR1 MRHNA, CDR2 SNTAGT. This CDR3 has 14 residues. J gave up 8 bases and V 4 bases, and 5 bases lay outside the gene matches. The CDR3 coding sequence is TGTGCCAGCAGTGGGGGGCAGGGGGATTCACCCCTCCACTTT. Encoded protein: CASSGGQGDSPLHF.

Regarding this clonotype: The junction shows a germline mismatch at one end, possibly a read error. The chain has TRBV24-1 and TRBJ2-1, with D uncertain. This CDR3 comprises 14 residues. The germline CDR1 and CDR2 sequences are KGHDR and SFDVKD. CDR3 in DNA: TGTGCCACCTCCTCCCCTCTAGTATACAGTGAGCAGTTCTTT. This encodes CATSSPLVYSEQFF.

This clonotype was counted ten times or more. The chain couples TRBV20-1 to TRBJ2-7; 7 nucleotides align to TRBD2. The length of the CDR3 is 13 residues. The V gene end was trimmed by 5 bases and the J gene end by 3 bases; junction bases not matched to a gene: 7. CDR1 is DFQATT and CDR2 is SNEGSKA in the germline V gene (reference sequence). In nucleotides, the CDR3 is TGCAGTGCTGGGGACTATTTACTCTACGAGCAGTACTTC. Its protein product is CSAGDYLLYEQYF.